This TCR beta chain was identified in a study of blood T cell repertoires in COVID-19. Germline V lookup: CDR1 MNHEY, CDR2 SVGAGI. The CDR3 runs to 15 residues. Germline trimming cut 0 bases from V and 2 bases from J; bases unmatched to any gene: 2. Produced via immunoSEQ multiplex PCR; TCRdb's table is partial and in-frame only. The data hold over 150,000 clones, with about 90% observed a single time. Enrolled through a virtual design, the participants were between 18 and 89 years of age and came from under 30 US areas. This chain joins TRBV6-5 and TRBJ2-7; 9 bases agree with TRBD1. This receptor was taken from a woman aged 50 to 60 who had recovered from COVID-19. Sequencing input: PBMCs or T cells enriched from blood (not recorded which). CDR3 sequence: CASSYSGQGPYEQYF. For the CDR3, the DNA is TGTGCCAGCAGTTACTCGGGACAGGGACCCTACGAGCAGTACTTC.